One and the same sample provided the 11 T cell receptor beta chains below, sequenced in a study of blood T cell repertoires in COVID-19. Libraries were prepared by immunoSEQ multiplex PCR; TCRdb keeps only in-frame clonotypes and omits some of them. The data contain approximately 210,000 clones, approximately 82% of them singletons. The sequenced material came from peripheral blood. These receptors all come from a middle-aged woman with acute or convalescent COVID-19.

The table lists this clone with a count of one. The V and J genes are TRBV23-1 and TRBJ2-7; no clear D gene. TRBV23-1 qualifies as an ORF whose function is uncertain. The V gene lost 0 bases and the J gene lost 3 bases, with 9 bases spanning the gap. There are 14 residues in the CDR3. The chain's CDR3 is CASSQSAAVYEQYF. For the CDR3, the DNA is TGCGCCAGCAGTCAATCTGCGGCCGTCTACGAGCAGTACTTC.

This chain connects TRBV7-2 to TRBJ2-3; TRBD2 matches 8 bases. The CDR3 has 15 amino acids. CDR1 SGHTA and CDR2 FQGNSA come from the germline V gene. Trimming took 0 bases from V and 6 from J; bases not matched to a gene: 5. This chain's CDR3 is CASSLASGAMDTQYF. Written as DNA, the CDR3 is TGTGCCAGCAGCTTAGCTAGCGGGGCTATGGATACGCAGTATTTT. The full variable domain, completed using reference TRBV7-2 and TRBJ2-3, is GAGVSQSPSNKVTEKGKDVELRCDPISGHTALYWYRQSLGQGLEFLIYFQGNSAPDKSGLPSDRFSAERTGGSVSTLTIQRTQQEDSAVYLCASSLASGAMDTQYFGPGTRLTVL.

This clone was observed once. V usage is TRBV2 and J usage is TRBJ2-5, with 7 nucleotides matching TRBD2. Trimming cost V 6 bases and J 5 bases; bases outside gene matches: 12. Germline V gene sequence: CDR1 SNHLY, CDR2 FYNNEI. There are 15 residues in the CDR3. This CDR3 is CASRGGMNGRETQYF. Here the CDR3 DNA reads TGTGCCAGCAGGGGCGGTATGAACGGGAGGGAGACCCAGTACTTC.

The chain couples TRBV24-1 to TRBJ2-3; TRBD2 matches at 11 bases. The V segment lost 4 bases and the J segment 4 bases; nucleotides outside the gene matches: 6. The CDR3 contains 16 residues. The germline V gene has CDR1 KGHDR and CDR2 SFDVKD. The CDR3 loop reads CATSDTRTSGSDTQYF. Here the CDR3 DNA reads TGTGCCACCAGTGACACCCGGACTAGCGGGTCAGATACGCAGTATTTT.

The V and J genes are TRBV12-3 or TRBV12-4 and TRBJ1-1; D not resolved. CDR3 length: 13 residues. V was clipped by 5 bases and J by 4 bases, with 11 bases between them. DNA of the CDR3: TGTGCCAGCAGTCAGATGCTAGGCACTGAAGCTTTCTTT. It yields the protein CASSQMLGTEAFF.

This clone was picked up one time. The chain has TRBV7-2 and TRBJ2-1; D remains ambiguous. The CDR3 totals 13 residues. Germline values: CDR1 SGHTA, CDR2 FQGNSA. CDR3 sequence (DNA): TGTGCGGATCGGAGCCTCTCCTACAATGAGCAGTTCTTC. Translated: CADRSLSYNEQFF.

This clone was seen a few times. The CDR3 sequence: CASSGGWASGANVLTF. The CDR3, as DNA: TGTGCCAGCAGTGGGGGCTGGGCCTCTGGGGCCAACGTCCTGACTTTC. The chain couples TRBV6-1 to TRBJ2-6; D is possibly TRBD1 (5 bases). Germline CDR1 MNHNS, CDR2 SASEGT. V shed 4 bases and J shed 0 bases, with 10 bases lying between them. The CDR3 has 16 residues.

The chain recombines TRBV4-3 with TRBJ1-3; TRBD1 is a possible D gene (6 bases). V was shortened by 3 bases and J by 4 bases, with 16 bases between the two germline ends. The germline CDR1 and CDR2 sequences are LGHNA and YSLEER. The CDR3 spans 16 residues. The CDR3 protein is CASSQVTGLAGNTIYF. The CDR3 DNA is TGCGCCAGCAGCCAGGTAACAGGGTTGGCCGGAAACACCATATATTTT.

The gene calls are TRBV6-6 and TRBJ1-3; no clear D. V gave up 7 bases and J gave up 1 base, with 11 bases separating them. CDR3 length equals 14 residues. Germline V CDR1 and CDR2: MNHNY, SVGAGI (reference sequence). CDR3 residues: CASTPGLSGNTIYF. The CDR3 region has the DNA TGTGCCAGCACCCCCGGACTATCTGGAAACACCATATATTTT.

V is TRBV6-6 and J is TRBJ2-6; 9 bases agree with TRBD1. This CDR3 has 16 amino acids. The germline V gene encodes CDR1 MNHNY and CDR2 SVGAGI (reference sequence). The J segment lost 4 bases and the V segment lost 5 bases, leaving 6 bases of the junction unmatched. The CDR3 here is CASSQEQGAGANVLTF. DNA of the CDR3: TGTGCCAGCAGTCAGGAACAGGGGGCCGGGGCCAACGTCCTGACTTTC.

Notes on this clone: At the DNA level, this CDR3 is encoded by other sequences in the same sample as well. This chain links TRBV11-3 with TRBJ2-1, with D hard to call. Germline assignment: CDR1 SGHNT and CDR2 YENEEA. V was shortened by 5 bases and J by 4 bases, with 9 bases between the two germline ends. This CDR3 region has 13 residues. CDR3: CASSLNRYNEQFF. The CDR3 DNA sequence: TGTGCCAGCAGCCTTAATAGATACAATGAGCAGTTCTTC.